The rows below give T cell receptor beta chains drawn from one sample of a study of T-cell memory formation after mild COVID-19. Each CDR3 protein is one row after TCRdb ran MiXCR on the 5' RACE reads. The sample holds under 5,000 distinct CDR3 sequences, about 17% seen once. The sample was PBMCs or a T cell subset sorted from them (not recorded which). Source of these receptors: an adult who had mild COVID-19 (a few samples of this study predate the infection). Cell type and time point are not known. CDR3s include the opening cysteine and the closing phenylalanine or tryptophan. A D gene is named only where the DNA matches it firmly. Clone size is stated in some rows and not others, as once, few, many or a class when expanded.

v_gene: TRBV4-3
d_gene: NA
j_gene: TRBJ1-1
abundance: medium-sized
CDR3nt: TGCGCCAGCAGCCAAGTTAAGGGATCGGACACTGAAGCTTTCTTT
CDR3aa: CASSQVKGSDTEAFF

v_gene: TRBV2
d_gene: NA
j_gene: TRBJ1-2
abundance: NA
CDR3nt: TGTGCCAGTGAACTACAGGTTTTCTATGGCTACACCTTC
CDR3aa: CASELQVFYGYTF

v_gene: TRBV7-6
d_gene: TRBD1
j_gene: TRBJ1-4
abundance: medium-sized
CDR3nt: TGTGCCAGCAGCCTGAATGACAGGGTGGGCGAAAAACTGTTTTTT
CDR3aa: CASSLNDRVGEKLFF

v_gene: TRBV21-1
d_gene: NA
j_gene: TRBJ2-2
abundance: medium-sized
CDR3nt: TGTGCCAGCTTATACGGAGCCGGCACCGGGGAGCTGTTTTTT
CDR3aa: CASLYGAGTGELFF

v_gene: TRBV19
d_gene: NA
j_gene: TRBJ1-1
abundance: medium-sized
CDR3nt: TGTGCCAGTACCCCGGACACTTACCTCACTGAAGCTTTCTTT
CDR3aa: CASTPDTYLTEAFF

v_gene: TRBV12-3/TRBV12-4
d_gene: TRBD1
j_gene: TRBJ2-7
abundance: medium-sized
CDR3nt: TGTGCCAGCAGTGGGACAGGTCAGGCCTACGAGCAGTACTTC
CDR3aa: CASSGTGQAYEQYF

v_gene: TRBV12-3/TRBV12-4
d_gene: NA
j_gene: TRBJ2-1
abundance: NA
CDR3nt: TGTGCCAGCAGTTTTAGGGACCCCTACAATGAGCAGTTCTTC
CDR3aa: CASSFRDPYNEQFF

v_gene: TRBV7-8
d_gene: TRBD2
j_gene: TRBJ2-7
abundance: medium-sized
CDR3nt: TGTGCCAGCAGCCCTTATCCGGGACTAGCGGGGGGCTTTACCTACGAGCAGTACTTC
CDR3aa: CASSPYPGLAGGFTYEQYF

v_gene: TRBV6-5
d_gene: TRBD1
j_gene: TRBJ1-5
abundance: medium-sized
CDR3nt: TGTGCCAGCAGACCTGTGACAGGGGTCAATCAGCCCCAGCATTTT
CDR3aa: CASRPVTGVNQPQHF

v_gene: TRBV4-3
d_gene: NA
j_gene: TRBJ1-1
abundance: NA
CDR3nt: TGCGCCAGCAGCCAACCCGGGGGTGCCGAAGCTTTCTTT
CDR3aa: CASSQPGGAEAFF

v_gene: TRBV7-2
d_gene: NA
j_gene: TRBJ1-4
abundance: medium-sized
CDR3nt: TGTGCCAGCAGCTTAGTAACAGGGCCTCTTAATGAAAAACTGTTTTTT
CDR3aa: CASSLVTGPLNEKLFF

v_gene: TRBV7-2
d_gene: NA
j_gene: TRBJ1-4
abundance: medium-sized
CDR3nt: TGTGCCAGCAGACTTAATGAAAAACTGTTTTTT
CDR3aa: CASRLNEKLFF

v_gene: TRBV7-2
d_gene: NA
j_gene: TRBJ2-1
abundance: medium-sized
CDR3nt: TGTGCCAGCAGCTTAGCGGCAGGTTATGAGCAGTTCTTC
CDR3aa: CASSLAAGYEQFF

v_gene: TRBV18
d_gene: TRBD2
j_gene: TRBJ2-5
abundance: NA
CDR3nt: TGTGCCAGCTCACCAAAAATTAGCGGGACCCTCCAAGAGACCCAGTACTTC
CDR3aa: CASSPKISGTLQETQYF

v_gene: TRBV12-3/TRBV12-4
d_gene: NA
j_gene: TRBJ1-2
abundance: medium-sized
CDR3nt: TGTGCCAGCAGTCCCCAGAGGGGGGCTGGGAATGGCTACACCTTC
CDR3aa: CASSPQRGAGNGYTF

v_gene: TRBV4-3
d_gene: NA
j_gene: TRBJ2-3
abundance: medium-sized
CDR3nt: TGCGCCAGCAGCCAAGATCTGAGCGGTGGTGCAGATACGCAGTATTTT
CDR3aa: CASSQDLSGGADTQYF

v_gene: TRBV29-1
d_gene: NA
j_gene: TRBJ2-7
abundance: medium-sized
CDR3nt: TGCAGCGTTGAGGACAGTTTATCCTACGAGCAGTACTTC
CDR3aa: CSVEDSLSYEQYF

v_gene: TRBV9
d_gene: TRBD2
j_gene: TRBJ2-5
abundance: medium-sized
CDR3nt: TGTGCCAGCAGCCCCCGGACTAGCGAGCAAGAGACCCAGTACTTC
CDR3aa: CASSPRTSEQETQYF

v_gene: TRBV12-5
d_gene: TRBD1
j_gene: TRBJ1-2
abundance: NA
CDR3nt: TGTGCTAGTGGTTCCTGGGTCAGGGGGAACTATGGCTACACCTTC
CDR3aa: CASGSWVRGNYGYTF

v_gene: TRBV2
d_gene: NA
j_gene: TRBJ2-3
abundance: medium-sized
CDR3nt: TGTGCCAGCAGTGGCGCGGGCACAGATACGCAGTATTTT
CDR3aa: CASSGAGTDTQYF

v_gene: TRBV7-6
d_gene: NA
j_gene: TRBJ2-7
abundance: medium-sized
CDR3nt: TGTGCCAGCAGCTTAGATGGTAGCTACGAGCAGTACTTC
CDR3aa: CASSLDGSYEQYF

v_gene: TRBV7-9
d_gene: NA
j_gene: TRBJ2-3
abundance: medium-sized
CDR3nt: TGTGCCAGCAGCTTTTTCGGGGGCCTAAGAGATACGCAGTATTTT
CDR3aa: CASSFFGGLRDTQYF

v_gene: TRBV27
d_gene: NA
j_gene: TRBJ1-3
abundance: medium-sized
CDR3nt: TGTGCCTCCTCTGAGGCGTCTGAAGGATACACCATATATTTT
CDR3aa: CASSEASEGYTIYF

v_gene: TRBV19
d_gene: TRBD2
j_gene: TRBJ2-3
abundance: medium-sized
CDR3nt: TGTGCCAGTAGTAGGGGAGCGGGGGGGCCTGACACAGATACGCAGTATTTT
CDR3aa: CASSRGAGGPDTDTQYF

v_gene: TRBV4-3
d_gene: NA
j_gene: TRBJ2-2
abundance: medium-sized
CDR3nt: TGCGCCAGCAGCCAAGACAGGGGTTATAGGTACACCGGGGAGCTGTTTTTT
CDR3aa: CASSQDRGYRYTGELFF

v_gene: TRBV7-6
d_gene: NA
j_gene: TRBJ1-6
abundance: medium-sized
CDR3nt: TGTGCCAGCAGCTTAGGCACATCCTCCTATAATTCACCCCTCCACTTT
CDR3aa: CASSLGTSSYNSPLHF

v_gene: TRBV12-3/TRBV12-4
d_gene: NA
j_gene: TRBJ1-4
abundance: medium-sized
CDR3nt: TGTGCCAGCAGTTTATTGGGCGTCACTAATGAAAAACTGTTTTTT
CDR3aa: CASSLLGVTNEKLFF

v_gene: TRBV6-6
d_gene: NA
j_gene: TRBJ2-7
abundance: medium-sized
CDR3nt: TGTGCCAGCAGTTACTCCCGAAACAGGTTGGGGGAGCAGTACTTC
CDR3aa: CASSYSRNRLGEQYF

v_gene: TRBV6-6
d_gene: TRBD1
j_gene: TRBJ1-3
abundance: medium-sized
CDR3nt: TGTGCCAGCAGTTACTCGAAGGGGGCAGACACCATATATTTT
CDR3aa: CASSYSKGADTIYF

v_gene: TRBV11-2
d_gene: TRBD1
j_gene: TRBJ2-1
abundance: medium-sized
CDR3nt: TGTGCCAGCAGAACTACAGGGGACGCCGCCAATGAGCAGTTCTTC
CDR3aa: CASRTTGDAANEQFF

v_gene: TRBV27
d_gene: NA
j_gene: TRBJ1-4
abundance: medium-sized
CDR3nt: TGTGCCAGCAGTTTAGGGAGTACGGGTAATGAAAAACTGTTTTTT
CDR3aa: CASSLGSTGNEKLFF

v_gene: TRBV9
d_gene: NA
j_gene: TRBJ2-5
abundance: medium-sized
CDR3nt: TGTGCCAGCAGCTCCCGGACGGGGACCCAGTACTTC
CDR3aa: CASSSRTGTQYF

v_gene: TRBV20-1
d_gene: NA
j_gene: TRBJ1-1
abundance: medium-sized
CDR3nt: TGCAGTGCTGCGTTTATAAGGTCAGCGAACACTGAAGCTTTCTTT
CDR3aa: CSAAFIRSANTEAFF

v_gene: TRBV6-6
d_gene: TRBD1
j_gene: TRBJ2-7
abundance: medium-sized
CDR3nt: TGTGCCAGCAGTCCCCCACGGGACAGGGTTCCCGAGCAGTACTTC
CDR3aa: CASSPPRDRVPEQYF

v_gene: TRBV6-2/TRBV6-3
d_gene: NA
j_gene: TRBJ1-1
abundance: medium-sized
CDR3nt: TGTGCCAGCAGACAGGGTAACACTGAAGCTTTCTTT
CDR3aa: CASRQGNTEAFF

v_gene: TRBV6-2/TRBV6-3
d_gene: TRBD1
j_gene: TRBJ1-1
abundance: medium-sized
CDR3nt: TGTGCCAGCAGCCTACTCCCAGGGGGCCACACTGAAGCTTTCTTT
CDR3aa: CASSLLPGGHTEAFF

v_gene: TRBV6-4
d_gene: NA
j_gene: TRBJ2-1
abundance: NA
CDR3nt: TGTGCCAGCAGTGACTCTGGCAATGAGCAGTTCTTC
CDR3aa: CASSDSGNEQFF

v_gene: TRBV24-1
d_gene: TRBD1
j_gene: TRBJ2-5
abundance: NA
CDR3nt: TGTGCCACCAGTGAGGGACAGGGAGAGACCCAGTACTTC
CDR3aa: CATSEGQGETQYF

v_gene: TRBV10-2
d_gene: TRBD1
j_gene: TRBJ2-7
abundance: medium-sized
CDR3nt: TGCGCCAGCTCCCCGACAGGGAGCCACGAGCAGTACTTC
CDR3aa: CASSPTGSHEQYF

v_gene: TRBV7-2
d_gene: NA
j_gene: TRBJ2-5
abundance: medium-sized
CDR3nt: TGTGCCAGCAGCTTAGACAGGGAGGTGGAGACCCAGTACTTC
CDR3aa: CASSLDREVETQYF

v_gene: TRBV11-2
d_gene: TRBD1
j_gene: TRBJ1-4
abundance: medium-sized
CDR3nt: TGTGCCAGCAGCAGGGACAGTTTGGAAAAACTGTTTTTT
CDR3aa: CASSRDSLEKLFF

v_gene: TRBV5-6
d_gene: NA
j_gene: TRBJ1-2
abundance: medium-sized
CDR3nt: TGTGCCAGCAGCTTGATTTTGGGGTATGGCTACACCTTC
CDR3aa: CASSLILGYGYTF

v_gene: TRBV5-4
d_gene: NA
j_gene: TRBJ2-1
abundance: medium-sized
CDR3nt: TGTGCCAGCAGCCCTGACGAGACTAGACAGTTCTTC
CDR3aa: CASSPDETRQFF

v_gene: TRBV3-1
d_gene: NA
j_gene: TRBJ2-5
abundance: once
CDR3nt: TGTGCCACCAGTTTGCGGGGCGGAGAGACCCAGGACTTC
CDR3aa: CATSLRGGETQDF

v_gene: TRBV11-3
d_gene: TRBD2
j_gene: TRBJ2-1
abundance: NA
CDR3nt: TGTGCCAGCAGCGTCCGCGGGGGGGCCTACAATGAGCAGTTCTTC
CDR3aa: CASSVRGGAYNEQFF

v_gene: TRBV7-2
d_gene: NA
j_gene: TRBJ2-3
abundance: medium-sized
CDR3nt: TGTGCCAGCAGCTATCCGACTACTTTCCCAGATACGCAGTATTTT
CDR3aa: CASSYPTTFPDTQYF

v_gene: TRBV4-1
d_gene: NA
j_gene: TRBJ1-1
abundance: NA
CDR3nt: TGCGCCAGCAGCCATTTGGGGGTAGGAACTGAAGCTTTCTTT
CDR3aa: CASSHLGVGTEAFF

v_gene: TRBV6-5
d_gene: NA
j_gene: TRBJ2-2
abundance: medium-sized
CDR3nt: TGTGCCAGCAGTGACCGAGGCAGGCTTACCACGAACACCGGGGAGCTGTTTTTT
CDR3aa: CASSDRGRLTTNTGELFF

v_gene: TRBV4-3
d_gene: NA
j_gene: TRBJ1-6
abundance: medium-sized
CDR3nt: TGCGCCAGCAGCCAAGATAGGGGCCTTAATTCACCCCTCCACTTT
CDR3aa: CASSQDRGLNSPLHF

v_gene: TRBV25-1
d_gene: NA
j_gene: TRBJ2-3
abundance: medium-sized
CDR3nt: TGTGCCAGCAGTGACGGGGGATTGACAGATACGCAGTATTTT
CDR3aa: CASSDGGLTDTQYF